The entry that follows covers one T cell receptor beta chain sequence. Total RNA (approximately 450 ng) served as template for TCR beta cDNA synthesis primed by a constant-region primer. The TCR beta library was amplified through three nested multiplex PCR rounds in a modified ARM-PCR procedure. Investigators reported that the first two PCR rounds, at roughly 10 cycles each, used TRBV1-TRBV30 forward primers with a C-beta reverse primer. Each CDR3 protein is one row after TCRdb ran MiXCR on the multiplex PCR reads. The sample consists of under 200,000 distinct CDR3 sequences, less than 75% of them appearing once. This record belongs to a study of tumor-infiltrating lymphocytes in primary liver carcinoma. Unsorted whole blood yielded blood RNA, and germline DNA was extracted as well. Before any surgery took place, four milliliters of peripheral blood were collected. CDR1 and CDR2 (germline): LNHNV, YYDKDF (reference sequence). V lost 5 bases, J lost 9 bases, and 20 bases lay in between. CDR3 length: 15 residues.

The rearrangement joins TRBV15 to TRBJ2-1; D is possibly TRBD1 (6 bases). Source material: peripheral blood. This sequence originates from a woman aged 60 to 75 with primary liver carcinoma and hepatitis B virus infection. The CDR3 DNA is TGTGCCACCAGCCGAACACTAACAGGGCCGCGTGAGCAGTTCTTC. This encodes CATSRTLTGPREQFF.